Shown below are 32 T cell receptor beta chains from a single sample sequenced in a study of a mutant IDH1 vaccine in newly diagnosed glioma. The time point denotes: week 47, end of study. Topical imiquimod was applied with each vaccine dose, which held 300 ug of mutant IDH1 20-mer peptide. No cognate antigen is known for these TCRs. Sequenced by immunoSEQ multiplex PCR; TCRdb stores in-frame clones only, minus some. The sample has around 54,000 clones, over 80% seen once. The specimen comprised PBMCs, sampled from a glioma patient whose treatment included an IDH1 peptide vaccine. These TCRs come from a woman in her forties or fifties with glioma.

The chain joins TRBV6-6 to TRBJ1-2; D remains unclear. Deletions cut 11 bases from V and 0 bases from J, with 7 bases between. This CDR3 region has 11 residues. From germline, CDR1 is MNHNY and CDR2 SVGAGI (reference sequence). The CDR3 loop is CALSANYGYTF. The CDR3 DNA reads TGTGCCCTCTCGGCTAACTATGGCTACACCTTC.

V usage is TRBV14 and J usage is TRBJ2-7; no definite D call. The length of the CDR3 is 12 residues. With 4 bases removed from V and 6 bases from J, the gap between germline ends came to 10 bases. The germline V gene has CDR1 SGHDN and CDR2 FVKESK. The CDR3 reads CASSRNWGEQYF. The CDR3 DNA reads TGTGCCAGCAGCCGCAACTGGGGCGAGCAGTACTTC.

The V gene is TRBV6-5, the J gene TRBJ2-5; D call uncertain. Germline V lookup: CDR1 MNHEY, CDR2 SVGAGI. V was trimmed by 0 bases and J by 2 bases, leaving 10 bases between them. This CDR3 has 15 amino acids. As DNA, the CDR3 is TGTGCCAGCAGTTACTCCGTGGAAACTCAAGAGACCCAGTACTTC. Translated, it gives CASSYSVETQETQYF.

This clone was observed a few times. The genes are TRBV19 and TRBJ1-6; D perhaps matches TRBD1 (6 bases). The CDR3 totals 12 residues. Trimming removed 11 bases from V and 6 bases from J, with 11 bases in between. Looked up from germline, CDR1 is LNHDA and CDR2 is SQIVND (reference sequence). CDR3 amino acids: CASGGLNSPLHF. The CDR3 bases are TGTGCCTCGGGGGGCCTTAATTCACCCCTCCACTTT.

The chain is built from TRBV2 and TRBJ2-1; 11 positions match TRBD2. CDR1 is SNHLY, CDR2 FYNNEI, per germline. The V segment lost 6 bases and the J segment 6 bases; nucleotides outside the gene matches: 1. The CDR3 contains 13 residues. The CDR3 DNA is TGTGCCAGCAGGCTAGCGGGGGGCAATGAGCAGTTCTTC. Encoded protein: CASRLAGGNEQFF. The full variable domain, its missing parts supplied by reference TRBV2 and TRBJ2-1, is EPEVTQTPSHQVTQMGQEVILRCVPISNHLYFYWYRQILGQKVEFLVSFYNNEISEKSEIFDDQFSVERPDGSNFTLKIRSTKLEDSAMYFCASRLAGGNEQFFGPGTRLTVL.

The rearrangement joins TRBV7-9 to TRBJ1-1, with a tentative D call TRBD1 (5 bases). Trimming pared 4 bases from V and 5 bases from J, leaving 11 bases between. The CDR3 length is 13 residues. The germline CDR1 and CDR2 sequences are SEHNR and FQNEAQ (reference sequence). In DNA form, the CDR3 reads TGTGCCAGCAGCTGGGGGATGGGGACTGAAGCTTTCTTT. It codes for CASSWGMGTEAFF.

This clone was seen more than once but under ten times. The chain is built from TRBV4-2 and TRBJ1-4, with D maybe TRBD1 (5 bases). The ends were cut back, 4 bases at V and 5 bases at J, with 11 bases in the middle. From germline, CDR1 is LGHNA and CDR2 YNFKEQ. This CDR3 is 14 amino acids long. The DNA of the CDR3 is TGTGCCAGCAGCCCTGCGGGGCAGAATGAAAAACTGTTTTTT. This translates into CASSPAGQNEKLFF.

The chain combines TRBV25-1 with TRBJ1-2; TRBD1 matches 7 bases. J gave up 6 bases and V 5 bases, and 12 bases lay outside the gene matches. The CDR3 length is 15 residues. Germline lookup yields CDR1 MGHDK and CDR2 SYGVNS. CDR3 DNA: TGTGCCAGCAGTTCAAGACAGGGTCGGGGGAATGGCTACACCTTC. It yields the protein CASSSRQGRGNGYTF.

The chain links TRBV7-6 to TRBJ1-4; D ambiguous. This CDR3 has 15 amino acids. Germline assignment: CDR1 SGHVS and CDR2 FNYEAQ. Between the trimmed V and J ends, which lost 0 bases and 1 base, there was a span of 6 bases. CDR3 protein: CASSLAGVTNEKLFF. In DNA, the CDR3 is TGTGCCAGCAGCTTAGCGGGCGTAACTAATGAAAAACTGTTTTTT. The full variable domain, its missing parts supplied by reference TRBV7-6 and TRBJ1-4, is GAGVSQSPRYKVTKRGQDVALRCDPISGHVSLYWYRQALGQGPEFLTYFNYEAQQDKSGLPNDRFSAERPEGSISTLTIQRTEQRDSAMYRCASSLAGVTNEKLFFGSGTQLSVL.

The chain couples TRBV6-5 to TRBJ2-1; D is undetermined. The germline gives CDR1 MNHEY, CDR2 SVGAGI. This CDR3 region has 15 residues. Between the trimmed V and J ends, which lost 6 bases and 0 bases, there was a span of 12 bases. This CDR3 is CASSAGTPSYNEQFF. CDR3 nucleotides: TGTGCCAGCAGCGCTGGAACTCCCTCCTACAATGAGCAGTTCTTC.

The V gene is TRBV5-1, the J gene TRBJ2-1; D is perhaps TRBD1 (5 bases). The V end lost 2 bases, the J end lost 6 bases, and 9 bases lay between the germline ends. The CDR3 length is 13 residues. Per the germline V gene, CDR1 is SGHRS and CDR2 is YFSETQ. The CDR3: CASSLQVFNEQFF. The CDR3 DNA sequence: TGCGCCAGCAGCTTACAGGTATTCAATGAGCAGTTCTTC.

Here the CDR3 reads CASSEFENTEAFF. The CDR3 nucleotides are TGTGCCAGCAGTGAATTCGAGAACACTGAAGCTTTCTTT. The chain uses TRBV6-1 and TRBJ1-1; no definite D call. The V and J ends lost 2 bases and 1 base respectively, with 5 bases between them. Germline loops: CDR1 MNHNS, CDR2 SASEGT. The CDR3 has 13 residues.

The CDR3, as DNA: TGTGCCAGCAGCTTGGTGAGGGGTACTTGGGACACTGAAGCTTTCTTT. This gives the protein CASSLVRGTWDTEAFF. This sequence joins TRBV5-6 and TRBJ1-1; tentative D call: TRBD1 (5 bases). The germline CDR1 and CDR2 sequences are SGHDT and YYEEEE. V dropped 0 bases and J dropped 3 bases, with 15 bases sitting between them. The CDR3 is 16 amino acids.

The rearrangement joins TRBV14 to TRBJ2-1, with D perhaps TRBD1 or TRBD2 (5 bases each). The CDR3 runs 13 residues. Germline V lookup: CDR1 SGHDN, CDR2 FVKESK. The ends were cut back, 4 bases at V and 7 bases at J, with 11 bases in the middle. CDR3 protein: CASSPFEGNEQFF. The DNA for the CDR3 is TGTGCCAGCAGCCCATTTGAGGGGAATGAGCAGTTCTTC.

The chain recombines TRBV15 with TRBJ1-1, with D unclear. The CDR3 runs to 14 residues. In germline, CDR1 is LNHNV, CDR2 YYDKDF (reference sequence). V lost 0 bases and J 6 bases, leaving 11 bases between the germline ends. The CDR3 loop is CATSRDGTTPEAFF. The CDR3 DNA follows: TGTGCCACCAGCAGAGATGGAACAACCCCTGAAGCTTTCTTT.

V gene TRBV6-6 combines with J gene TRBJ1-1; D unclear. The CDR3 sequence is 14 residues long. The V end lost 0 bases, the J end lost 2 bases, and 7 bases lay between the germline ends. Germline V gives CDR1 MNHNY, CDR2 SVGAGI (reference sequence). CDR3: CASSYSEHNTEAFF. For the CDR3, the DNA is TGTGCCAGCAGTTACTCGGAGCACAACACTGAAGCTTTCTTT.

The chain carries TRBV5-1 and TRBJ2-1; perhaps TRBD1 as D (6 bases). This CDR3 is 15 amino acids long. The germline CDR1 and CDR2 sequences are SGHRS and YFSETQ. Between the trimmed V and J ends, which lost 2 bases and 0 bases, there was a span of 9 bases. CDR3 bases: TGCGCCAGCAGCTTCGACAGGAGCTCCTACAATGAGCAGTTCTTC. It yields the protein CASSFDRSSYNEQFF. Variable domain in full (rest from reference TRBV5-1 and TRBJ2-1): KAGVTQTPRYLIKTRGQQVTLSCSPISGHRSVSWYQQTPGQGLQFLFEYFSETQRNKGNFPGRFSGRQFSNSRSEMNVSTLELGDSALYLCASSFDRSSYNEQFFGPGTRLTVL.

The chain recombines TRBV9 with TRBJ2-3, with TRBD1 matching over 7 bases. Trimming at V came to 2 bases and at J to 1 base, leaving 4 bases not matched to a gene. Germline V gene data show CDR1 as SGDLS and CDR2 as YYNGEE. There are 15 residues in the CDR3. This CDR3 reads CASSVRDSRTDTQYF. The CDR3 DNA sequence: TGTGCCAGCAGCGTCCGGGACAGCCGCACAGATACGCAGTATTTT.

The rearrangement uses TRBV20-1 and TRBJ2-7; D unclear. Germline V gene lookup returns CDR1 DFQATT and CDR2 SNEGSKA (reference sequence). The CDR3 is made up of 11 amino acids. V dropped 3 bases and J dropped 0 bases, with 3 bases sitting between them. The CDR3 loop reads CSASLSYEQYF. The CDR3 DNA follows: TGCAGTGCTAGTCTCTCCTACGAGCAGTACTTC.

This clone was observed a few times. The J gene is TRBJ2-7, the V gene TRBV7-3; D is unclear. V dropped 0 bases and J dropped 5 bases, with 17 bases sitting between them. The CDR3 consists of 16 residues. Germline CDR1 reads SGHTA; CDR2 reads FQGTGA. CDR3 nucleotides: TGTGCCAGCAGCTTAACTGGGCTATCCTCCCCTGACGAGCAGTACTTC. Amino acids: CASSLTGLSSPDEQYF. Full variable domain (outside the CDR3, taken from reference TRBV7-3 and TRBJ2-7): GAGVSQTPSNKVTEKGKYVELRCDPISGHTALYWYRQSLGQGPEFLIYFQGTGAADDSGLPNDRFFAVRPEGSVSTLKIQRTERGDSAVYLCASSLTGLSSPDEQYFGPGTRLTVT.

DNA for the CDR3: TGTGCCAGCAGCTTAGAAGGAGGAGATGCTAGCACAGATACGCAGTATTTT. Amino acids: CASSLEGGDASTDTQYF. The rearrangement uses TRBV7-6 and TRBJ2-3; D perhaps matches TRBD2 (5 bases). Germline V gives CDR1 SGHVS, CDR2 FNYEAQ. This CDR3 has 17 residues. V lost 1 base, J lost 0 bases, and 14 bases lay in between.

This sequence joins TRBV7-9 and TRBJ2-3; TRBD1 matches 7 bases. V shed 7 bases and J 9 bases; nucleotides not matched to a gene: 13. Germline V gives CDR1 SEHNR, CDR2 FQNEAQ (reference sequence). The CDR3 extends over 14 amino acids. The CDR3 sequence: CASNPSGTERTQYF. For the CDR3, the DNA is TGTGCCAGCAACCCCTCCGGGACAGAGAGGACGCAGTATTTT. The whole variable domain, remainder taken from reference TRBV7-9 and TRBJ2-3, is DTGVSQNPRHKITKRGQNVTFRCDPISEHNRLYWYRQTLGQGPEFLTYFQNEAQLEKSRLLSDRFSAERPKGSFSTLEIQRTEQGDSAMYLCASNPSGTERTQYFGPGTRLTVL.

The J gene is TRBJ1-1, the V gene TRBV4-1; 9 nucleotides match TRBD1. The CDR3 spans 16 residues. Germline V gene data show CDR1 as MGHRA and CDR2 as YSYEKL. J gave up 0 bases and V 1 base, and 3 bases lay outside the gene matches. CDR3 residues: CASSQGTGAMNTEAFF. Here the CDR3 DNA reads TGCGCCAGCAGCCAAGGGACAGGGGCGATGAACACTGAAGCTTTCTTT.

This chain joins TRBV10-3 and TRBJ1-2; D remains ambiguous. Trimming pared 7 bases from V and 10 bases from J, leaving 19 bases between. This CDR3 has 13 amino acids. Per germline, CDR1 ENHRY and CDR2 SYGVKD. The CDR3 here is CAITHPGIDTYTF. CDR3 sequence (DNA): TGTGCCATCACTCACCCGGGGATCGACACCTACACCTTC.

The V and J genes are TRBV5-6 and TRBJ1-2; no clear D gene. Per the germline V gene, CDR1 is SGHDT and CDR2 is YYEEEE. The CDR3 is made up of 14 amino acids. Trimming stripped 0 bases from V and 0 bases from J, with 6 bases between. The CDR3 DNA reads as TGTGCCAGCAGCTTGGCTCCAGCTAACTATGGCTACACCTTC. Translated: CASSLAPANYGYTF.

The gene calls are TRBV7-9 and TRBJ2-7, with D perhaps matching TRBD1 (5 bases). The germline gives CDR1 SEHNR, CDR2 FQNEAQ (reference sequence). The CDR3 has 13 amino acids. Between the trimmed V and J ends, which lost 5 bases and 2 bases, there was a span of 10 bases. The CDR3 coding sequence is TGTGCCAGCAGCCCGACAGTTACCTACGAGCAGTACTTC. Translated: CASSPTVTYEQYF.

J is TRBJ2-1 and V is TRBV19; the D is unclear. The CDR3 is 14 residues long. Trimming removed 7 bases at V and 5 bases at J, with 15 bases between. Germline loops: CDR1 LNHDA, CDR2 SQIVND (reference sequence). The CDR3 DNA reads TGTGCCAGTAACTCGGCGGCGCTAGACAATGAGCAGTTCTTC. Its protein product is CASNSAALDNEQFF.

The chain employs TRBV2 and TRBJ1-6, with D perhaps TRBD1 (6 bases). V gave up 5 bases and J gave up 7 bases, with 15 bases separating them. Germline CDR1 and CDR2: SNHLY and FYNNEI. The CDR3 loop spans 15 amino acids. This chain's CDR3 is CASSPTQRGNSPLHF. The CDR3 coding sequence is TGTGCCAGCAGTCCGACTCAAAGGGGGAATTCACCCCTCCACTTT.

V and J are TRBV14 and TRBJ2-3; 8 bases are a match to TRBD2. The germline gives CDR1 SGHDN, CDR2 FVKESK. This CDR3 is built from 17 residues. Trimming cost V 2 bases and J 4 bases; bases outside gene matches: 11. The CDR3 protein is CASSQHLGGAGPDTQYF. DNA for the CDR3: TGTGCCAGCAGCCAACACCTCGGGGGGGCCGGGCCAGATACGCAGTATTTT.

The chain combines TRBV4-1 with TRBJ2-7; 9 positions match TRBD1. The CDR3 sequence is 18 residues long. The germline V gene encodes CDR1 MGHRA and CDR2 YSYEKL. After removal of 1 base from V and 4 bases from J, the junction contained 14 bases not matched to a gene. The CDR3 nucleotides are TGCGCCAGCAGCCAAGCGGAGAGGCAGACAGGGGGATCGTACGAGCAGTACTTC. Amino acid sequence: CASSQAERQTGGSYEQYF.

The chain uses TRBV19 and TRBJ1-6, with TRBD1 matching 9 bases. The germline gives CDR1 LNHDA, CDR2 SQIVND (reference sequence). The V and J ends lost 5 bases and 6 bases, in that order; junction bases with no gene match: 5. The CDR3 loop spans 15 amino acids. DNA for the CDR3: TGTGCCAGTAGTCTGGGACAGGGTGGTAATTCACCCCTCCACTTT. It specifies CASSLGQGGNSPLHF.

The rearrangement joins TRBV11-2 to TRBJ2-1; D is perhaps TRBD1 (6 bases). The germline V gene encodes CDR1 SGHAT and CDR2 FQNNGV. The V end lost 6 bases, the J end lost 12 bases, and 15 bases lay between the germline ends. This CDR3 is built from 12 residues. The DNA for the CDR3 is TGTGCCAGCAGTCAGACAGGAAAGCGGCAGTTCTTC. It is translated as CASSQTGKRQFF.